The next 21 T cell receptor beta chains were all read from a single sample in a study of Ad26.COV2.S vaccination and SARS-CoV-2 variants. Noted treatment: around 19 received Ad26.COV2.S at low or high dose, single or two shots; several received placebo; per-sample allocation not given. Vaccine and placebo recipients were sampled on day 63 after the first injection. Using immunoSEQ multiplex PCR, the repertoire was profiled, and TCRdb retains in-frame clones only, with some absent. The data show about 400,000 clones, with around 92% seen just once and 1.5% to 2% held by the top ten. Sample: peripheral blood, taken in a trial of Ad26.COV2.S vaccine versus placebo. These receptors were taken from a person between 18 and 60 years old who received the Ad26.COV2.S COVID-19 vaccine or a placebo.

The chain employs TRBV5-4 and TRBJ1-2; D ambiguous. The V end lost 0 bases, the J end lost 1 base, and 4 bases lay between the germline ends. The CDR3 spans 13 residues. Germline V lookup: CDR1 SGHNT, CDR2 YYREEE (reference sequence). The CDR3 is CASSLDGNYGYTF. CDR3 DNA sequence: TGTGCCAGCAGCTTGGACGGTAACTATGGCTACACCTTC.

V and J are TRBV13 and TRBJ2-2, with D perhaps matching TRBD1 or TRBD2 (6 bases each). CDR3 size: 16 residues. The germline gives CDR1 PRHDT, CDR2 FYEKMQ (reference sequence). Deletions cut 6 bases from V and 4 bases from J, with 18 bases between. The CDR3 region is CASRLSGGLSTGELFF. The CDR3 nucleotides read TGTGCCAGCAGACTAAGTGGGGGGCTCAGCACCGGGGAGCTGTTTTTT.

This clone was recorded only once. The chain recombines TRBV6-4 with TRBJ1-6; D gene ambiguous. Germline V lookup: CDR1 MRHNA, CDR2 SNTAGT. V lost 0 bases and J 4 bases, leaving 7 bases between the germline ends. The CDR3 extends over 15 amino acids. This CDR3 is CASSDSVEYNSPLHF. CDR3 nucleotides: TGTGCCAGCAGTGACTCAGTAGAATATAATTCACCCCTCCACTTT.

V and J are TRBV5-1 and TRBJ1-2; unclear D gene. The CDR3 runs to 13 residues. Germline assignment: CDR1 SGHRS and CDR2 YFSETQ. The V end was cut by 0 bases, the J end by 4 bases, with 7 bases between. The CDR3 loop reads CASSLGSAYGYTF. Written as DNA, the CDR3 is TGCGCCAGCAGCTTGGGGTCAGCCTATGGCTACACCTTC. Complete variable domain (other parts from reference TRBV5-1 and TRBJ1-2): KAGVTQTPRYLIKTRGQQVTLSCSPISGHRSVSWYQQTPGQGLQFLFEYFSETQRNKGNFPGRFSGRQFSNSRSEMNVSTLELGDSALYLCASSLGSAYGYTFGSGTRLTVV.

Details on this clone: This specimen includes other DNA sequences encoding the same CDR3. The chain carries TRBV7-9 and TRBJ1-1; 7 nucleotides align to TRBD1. Trimming took 5 bases from V and 1 from J; bases not matched to a gene: 4. The CDR3 has 14 amino acids. The germline V gene encodes CDR1 SEHNR and CDR2 FQNEAQ (reference sequence). CDR3 sequence: CASSPRQGNTEAFF. In DNA, the CDR3 is TGTGCCAGCAGCCCACGACAGGGGAACACTGAAGCTTTCTTT.

This CDR3 reads CASSEGGGLAVYNEQFF. DNA of the CDR3: TGTGCCAGCAGCGAAGGGGGGGGACTAGCGGTTTACAATGAGCAGTTCTTC. The rearrangement links TRBV11-3 to TRBJ2-1; TRBD2 matches at 11 bases. Trimming took 5 bases from V and 4 from J; bases not matched to a gene: 10. The CDR3 is 17 amino acids. CDR1 SGHNT and CDR2 YENEEA come from the germline V gene.

This chain links TRBV27 with TRBJ2-7; D uncertain. The CDR3 loop spans 12 amino acids. V dropped 1 base and J dropped 6 bases, with 7 bases sitting between them. In germline, CDR1 is MNHEY, CDR2 SMNVEV (reference sequence). The CDR3 DNA sequence: TGTGCCAGCAGTTTATTGGGTGCCGAGCAGTACTTC. Its translation is CASSLLGAEQYF.

This clone appeared a few times. The chain carries TRBV4-1 and TRBJ1-1; 8 bases are a match to TRBD1. V shed 1 base, J shed 1 base, and the junction held 11 bases outside the gene matches. Germline V lookup: CDR1 MGHRA, CDR2 YSYEKL. The CDR3 spans 18 residues. CDR3 coding DNA: TGCGCCAGCAGCCAAGGCCTACAGGGGGTTCGCAGGAACACTGAAGCTTTCTTT. As protein: CASSQGLQGVRRNTEAFF.

The chain recombines TRBV6-2 or TRBV6-3 with TRBJ1-5, with a possible D match to TRBD1 (5 bases). The germline V gene has CDR1 MNHEY and CDR2 SVGEGT. Trimming left V 5 bases short and J 7 bases short, with 15 bases between. The CDR3 has 14 amino acids. The CDR3 reads CASSDNYQGQPQHF. As DNA, the CDR3 is TGTGCCAGCAGTGACAACTATCAGGGACAGCCCCAGCATTTT.

This chain joins TRBV4-1 and TRBJ1-1; TRBD1 is a possible D gene (5 bases). V lost 5 bases, J lost 1 base, and 11 bases lay in between. The germline gives CDR1 MGHRA, CDR2 YSYEKL. CDR3 size: 14 residues. The CDR3 sequence is CASSLGRRNTEAFF. In nucleotides, the CDR3 is TGCGCCAGCAGCTTGGGGCGGCGGAACACTGAAGCTTTCTTT.

The chain carries TRBV5-8 and TRBJ2-5, with 8 nucleotides matching TRBD2. J lost 5 bases, V lost 0 bases, and 6 bases had no gene match. This CDR3 region has 15 residues. CDR1 is SGHTS, CDR2 YDEGEE, per germline. This CDR3 reads CASSLGRGGRETQYF. CDR3 sequence (DNA): TGTGCCAGCAGCTTGGGCCGGGGGGGCCGCGAGACCCAGTACTTC.

The rearrangement joins TRBV19 to TRBJ1-6, with D perhaps TRBD1 (5 bases). The ends were cut back, 5 bases at V and 6 bases at J, with 14 bases in the middle. The CDR3 is 15 amino acids. Germline V gives CDR1 LNHDA, CDR2 SQIVND (reference sequence). The CDR3 sequence is CASSLGGKSNSPLHF. The CDR3 region has the DNA TGTGCCAGTAGTCTTGGGGGGAAGTCTAATTCACCCCTCCACTTT.

The chain carries TRBV9 and TRBJ2-2, with TRBD2 identical over 12 bases. CDR1 SGDLS and CDR2 YYNGEE come from the germline V gene. V shed 4 bases, J shed 3 bases, and the junction held 10 bases outside the gene matches. This CDR3 spans 18 amino acids. Here the CDR3 reads CASSFPLLAGGHTGELFF. The CDR3 bases are TGTGCCAGCAGCTTCCCACTACTAGCGGGGGGACACACCGGGGAGCTGTTTTTT.

The genes are TRBV11-2 and TRBJ2-5; 9 bases are a match to TRBD1. Germline V gene data show CDR1 as SGHAT and CDR2 as FQNNGV. V dropped 3 bases and J dropped 2; count of bases not matched to a gene: 1. This CDR3 region has 14 residues. CDR3 protein: CASSFGQGQETQYF. In DNA form, the CDR3 reads TGTGCCAGCAGCTTCGGACAGGGGCAAGAGACCCAGTACTTC.

This chain joins TRBV9 and TRBJ2-1; D is tentatively TRBD1 or TRBD2 (6 bases each). V lost 1 base and J 7 bases, leaving 9 bases between the germline ends. The CDR3 has 13 amino acids. From germline, CDR1 is SGDLS and CDR2 YYNGEE. The CDR3 nucleotides read TGTGCCAGCAGCGTATGGAGGGGGAATGAGCAGTTCTTC. It is translated as CASSVWRGNEQFF.

The chain links TRBV18 to TRBJ2-3, with a tentative D call TRBD2 (6 bases). Per the germline V gene, CDR1 is KGHSH and CDR2 is LQKENI. V lost 0 bases and J lost 0, with 13 bases in between. The CDR3 consists of 17 residues. The CDR3 region has the DNA TGTGCCAGCTCACCACCGTCTTACGGGGGTAGCACAGATACGCAGTATTTT. This translates into CASSPPSYGGSTDTQYF. Based on the CDR3 plus reference TRBV18 and TRBJ2-3, the full variable domain is NAGVMQNPRHLVRRRGQEARLRCSPMKGHSHVYWYRQLPEEGLKFMVYLQKENIIDESGMPKERFSAEFPKEGPSILRIQQVVRGDSAAYFCASSPPSYGGSTDTQYFGPGTRLTVL.

The chain links TRBV4-3 to TRBJ2-5; weak D call: TRBD1 (6 bases). This CDR3 has 15 amino acids. Trimming shortened V by 1 base and J by 7 bases, and 16 bases separated the two germline ends. The germline V gene encodes CDR1 LGHNA and CDR2 YSLEER. The CDR3 reads CASSQGVWGRWTQYF. In DNA form, the CDR3 reads TGCGCCAGCAGCCAAGGGGTGTGGGGGCGCTGGACCCAGTACTTC.

The chain couples TRBV6-5 to TRBJ2-2, with D possibly being TRBD1 (6 bases). Trimming took 8 bases from V and 2 from J, leaving 12 bases between them. In germline, CDR1 is MNHEY, CDR2 SVGAGI. The CDR3 covers 14 residues. CDR3 sequence: CASDRSRNTGELFF. As DNA, the CDR3 is TGTGCCAGCGACAGGAGCCGAAACACCGGGGAGCTGTTTTTT.

This chain links TRBV6-5 with TRBJ1-5; 8 nucleotides match TRBD1. With V trimmed by 7 bases and J by 0 bases, 2 bases remained unmatched. The CDR3 spans 14 residues. The germline V gene encodes CDR1 MNHEY and CDR2 SVGAGI. The CDR3 DNA sequence: TGTGCCAGCACAGGGGGCGTTAGCAATCAGCCCCAGCATTTT. Its translation: CASTGGVSNQPQHF.

The CDR3 here is CASSQRWTSRQETQYF. The CDR3 DNA reads as TGCGCCAGCAGCCAACGCTGGACTAGTCGGCAAGAGACCCAGTACTTC. V and J are TRBV4-3 and TRBJ2-5, with 7 bases identical to TRBD2. The CDR3 length is 16 residues. V was clipped by 2 bases and J by 2 bases; unmatched bases: 8. CDR1 and CDR2 (germline): LGHNA, YSLEER.

The V and J genes are TRBV19 and TRBJ2-1; 7 positions match TRBD1. Germline CDR1 LNHDA, CDR2 SQIVND (reference sequence). CDR3 length: 14 amino acids. With 5 bases clipped from V and 9 bases from J, the junction kept 10 bases outside the gene matches. The CDR3 nucleotides read TGTGCCAGTAGTTCACTGAACAGGGGCCCTGAGCAGTTCTTC. Encoded protein: CASSSLNRGPEQFF.